This entry is about one T cell receptor (beta chain). This receptor's antigen is unknown. One base away there is no much larger clone; base qualities are not given. Library preparation was by 5' RACE. Reads for this sample came from a NextSeq 500. Unique molecular identifiers were attached to individual cDNA molecules in the TCR library protocol so that sequencing error and PCR bias could be corrected. Sequencing covered both TCR alpha and beta chains, and within each sample the abundances of alpha and beta sequences were tightly co-correlated. Per the authors' processing: V gene, J gene and CDR3 annotation of TCR sequences was performed with Decombinator V4. TCRs were defined as expanded if a significant change between any two time points was detected under a Poisson model with p below 0.0001. TCR abundances were normalised to the total number of TCRs sequenced per sample and expressed as counts per million. TRAV1-2 paired with TRAJ12, TRAJ20 or TRAJ33 defined MAIT TCRs, while TRAV10 paired with TRAJ18 defined iNKT TCRs. VDJdb, accessed 1 November 2021, was searched for CMV, EBV and SARS-CoV-2 annotated TCRs, with TCRs annotated for multiple antigens excluded. TCRdb handled the public reads itself, with Q25 trimming in fastp and clone calling in MiXCR, and kept productive beta chains. Every CDR3 protein is listed once, alongside the most common genes and DNA of its rows. What appears here as the V and J calls and clone size reflects TCRdb's work, not the paper's. Recorded for this sample are around 64,000 distinct CDR3 sequences; 9.5% to 12% of them occurred a single time. 5% to 7% of the sample rests with the top ten.

V sheds 2 bases and J sheds 3 bases, leaving 8 bases between their ends. The CDR3, from cysteine to phenylalanine, totals 13 residues. Just the 39-base CDR3 DNA is kept, in frame starting at base 1. The germline V gene (reference sequence) provides CDR1 MNHEY and CDR2 SMNVEV. These data belong to a study of early T cells in non-severe SARS-CoV-2 infection (dated by TCRdb to the early 2020s). The study in broad terms: TCR sequencing used bulk RNA from unsorted whole blood, so alpha and beta chains could not be paired. Results the study describes overall, beyond this receptor: VDJdb matching was skewed toward anti-spike CD8 responses, so virus-specific expansions were likely underestimated and private and CD4 specificities were missed.

Set within a cohort of healthcare workers in London, UK, this nested case-control study involved weekly PCR testing of nasopharyngeal swabs along with blood sampling. Healthcare workers were enrolled in the week of the UK lockdown, from 23 to 31 March 2020, and were followed every week for up to roughly 15 weeks. This TCR was recovered from an adult who was a healthcare worker with PCR-confirmed SARS-CoV-2 infection or an uninfected control (not recorded which). Sequences were derived from whole blood, sampled at baseline. The rearranged chain carries TRBV27 and TRBJ2-7, with the identity of the D gene unclear. Here is the DNA: TGTGCCAGCAGTTTAGAAAAAAACTACGAGCAGTACTTC. Translated, it reads CASSLEKNYEQYF.